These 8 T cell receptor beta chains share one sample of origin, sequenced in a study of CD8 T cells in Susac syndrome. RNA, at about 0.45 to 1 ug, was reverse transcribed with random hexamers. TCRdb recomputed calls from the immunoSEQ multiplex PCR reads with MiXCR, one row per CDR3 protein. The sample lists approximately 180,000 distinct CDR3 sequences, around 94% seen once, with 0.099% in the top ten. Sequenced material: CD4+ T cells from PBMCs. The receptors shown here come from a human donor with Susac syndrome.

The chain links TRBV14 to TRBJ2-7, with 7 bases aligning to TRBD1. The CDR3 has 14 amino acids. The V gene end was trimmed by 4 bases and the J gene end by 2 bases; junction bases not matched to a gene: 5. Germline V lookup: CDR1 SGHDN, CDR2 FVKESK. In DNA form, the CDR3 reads TGTGCCAGCAGCCTATTTACAGGGGCCTACGAGCAGTACTTC. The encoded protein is CASSLFTGAYEQYF. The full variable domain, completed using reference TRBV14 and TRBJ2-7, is EAGVTQFPSHSVIEKGQTVTLRCDPISGHDNLYWYRRVMGKEIKFLLHFVKESKQDESGMPNNRFLAERTGGTYSTLKVQPAELEDSGVYFCASSLFTGAYEQYFGPGTRLTVT.

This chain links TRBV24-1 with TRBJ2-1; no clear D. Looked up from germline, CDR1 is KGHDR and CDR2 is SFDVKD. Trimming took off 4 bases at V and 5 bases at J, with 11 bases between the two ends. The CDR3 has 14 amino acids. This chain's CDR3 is CATSEAGYDNEQFF. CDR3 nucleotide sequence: TGTGCCACCAGTGAAGCAGGATACGACAATGAGCAGTTCTTC.

CDR3 residues: CAWTTGQVNSPLHF. DNA for the CDR3: TGTGCCTGGACAACCGGACAGGTCAATTCACCCCTCCACTTT. The V and J genes are TRBV30 and TRBJ1-6; 7 nucleotides line up with TRBD1. Germline loops: CDR1 GTSNPN, CDR2 SVGIG (reference sequence). The CDR3 loop spans 14 amino acids. J gave up 7 bases and V 4 bases, and 7 bases lay outside the gene matches. The complete variable domain, with remaining parts taken from reference TRBV30 and TRBJ1-6, reads SQTIHQWPATLVQPVGSPLSLECTVEGTSNPNLYWYRQAAGRGLQLLFYSVGIGQISSEVPQNLSASRPQDRQFILSSKKLLLSDSGFYLCAWTTGQVNSPLHFGNGTRLTVT.

CDR3 loop: CASSEDGSSYNEQFF. In DNA, the CDR3 is TGTGCCAGCAGTGAGGACGGGAGCTCCTACAATGAGCAGTTCTTC. V and J are TRBV6-4 and TRBJ2-1, with D maybe TRBD2 (6 bases). The V gene's germline CDR1 is MRHNA and CDR2 SNTAGT. The CDR3 loop spans 15 amino acids. V lost 3 bases to trimming and J lost 0 bases, with 9 bases between them.

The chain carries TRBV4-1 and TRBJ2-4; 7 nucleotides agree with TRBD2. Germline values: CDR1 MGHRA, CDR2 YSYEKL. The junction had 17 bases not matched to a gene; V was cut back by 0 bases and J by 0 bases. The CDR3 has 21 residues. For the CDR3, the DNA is TGCGCCAGCAGCCAAGAGCGTCTGCGGGAGCGACCACCCCCAGCCAAAAACATTCAGTACTTC. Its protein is CASSQERLRERPPPAKNIQYF.

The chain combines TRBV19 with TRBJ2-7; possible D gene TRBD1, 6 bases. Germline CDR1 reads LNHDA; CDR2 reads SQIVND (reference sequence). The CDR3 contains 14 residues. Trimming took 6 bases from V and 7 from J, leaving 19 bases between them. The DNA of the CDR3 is TGTGCCAGTAGCAGGGGCTTCCGGTCGGATGAGCAGTACTTC. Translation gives CASSRGFRSDEQYF.

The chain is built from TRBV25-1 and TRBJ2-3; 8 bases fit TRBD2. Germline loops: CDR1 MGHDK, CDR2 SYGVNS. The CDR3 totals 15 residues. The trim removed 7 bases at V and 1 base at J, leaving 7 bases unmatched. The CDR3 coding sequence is TGTGCCAGCAACCCAAGCGGGGGTCGCACAGATACGCAGTATTTT. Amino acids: CASNPSGGRTDTQYF.

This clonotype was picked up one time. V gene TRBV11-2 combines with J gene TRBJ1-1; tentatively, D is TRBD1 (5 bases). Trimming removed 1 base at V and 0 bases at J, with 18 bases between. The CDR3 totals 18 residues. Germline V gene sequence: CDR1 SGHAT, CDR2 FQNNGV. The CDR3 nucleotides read TGTGCCAGCAGCTTAGCGACAATCCGACGGGGCATGAACACTGAAGCTTTCTTT. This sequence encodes CASSLATIRRGMNTEAFF.